This passage covers 22 T cell receptor gamma chains from one sample sequenced in a study of gamma-delta T cells after stem cell transplantation (TCRdb year 2016). The library was produced with RT-PCR. Sequenced using an Illumina MiSeq. Public reads were reanalyzed in TCRdb with CATT, and rows carrying the same DNA were merged afterwards. The sample yields around 1,200 gamma-chain clones; roughly 3.2% were counted once. Roughly 32% of the sample is held by the ten biggest clonotypes. The sample taken for sequencing was gamma-delta T cells. The receptors were sampled from a human donor. It is not recorded whose cells these are; they may come from a transplant donor.

This clone was recorded a few times. This sequence is one base from a far larger clone and is likely a read error. Within the sample, other DNA sequences also encode this same CDR3. This chain connects TRGV9 to TRGJ1 or TRGJ2. The germline V gene encodes CDR1 GITISATS and CDR2 ISYDGTV (reference sequence). The CDR3 totals 13 residues. The CDR3 sequence is CALWEVPQNKKLF. Here the CDR3 DNA reads TGTGCCCTGTGGGAGGTGCCACAGAATAAGAAACTCTTT.

This clone rates as medium-sized. The rearrangement joins TRGV2 to TRGJP2. The V segment lost 1 base and the J segment 3 bases; nucleotides outside the gene matches: 11. This CDR3 spans 17 amino acids. Germline V gives CDR1 EGSNGY, CDR2 YDSYNSKV. The chain's CDR3 is CATWDGYPLCSDWIKTF. The CDR3 nucleotides read TGTGCCACCTGGGACGGCTACCCATTGTGTAGTGATTGGATCAAGACGTTT.

On this clone: TCRdb's protein for this DNA is that of a much larger clone and differs from the translation at residue 2, likely a read error; the protein shown is the DNA translation. The rearrangement links TRGV9 to TRGJ1 or TRGJ2. This CDR3 comprises 14 residues. Germline CDR1 and CDR2: GITISATS and ISYDGTV (reference sequence). The CDR3 here is CTLWEPTPLRKKLF. The CDR3 bases are TGTACCTTGTGGGAGCCTACCCCCCTTCGGAAGAAACTCTTT.

Sample share makes this clone large. The DNA of the CDR3 is TGTGCCTTGTGGGGGGACTCTCGTGAGTTGGGCAAAAAAATCAAGGTATTT. The encoded protein is CALWGDSRELGKKIKVF. The V call is TRGV9, the J call TRGJP. Germline V gives CDR1 GITISATS, CDR2 ISYDGTV (reference sequence). The V and J ends lost 5 bases and 7 bases, in that order; junction bases with no gene match: 11. CDR3 length: 17 amino acids.

The V and J genes are TRGV9 and TRGJP. J was trimmed by 7 bases and V by 2 bases; bases with no gene match: 8. Germline values: CDR1 GITISATS, CDR2 ISYDGTV (reference sequence). The CDR3 sequence is 17 residues long. The CDR3 here is CALWEASRELGKKIKVF. CDR3 coding DNA: TGTGCCTTGTGGGAGGCCTCCCGGGAGTTGGGCAAAAAAATCAAGGTATTT.

On this clone itself: A much larger clone is a single base away; this may be a read error. This CDR3 is also generated by other DNA sequences in the sample. V gene TRGV9 combines with J gene TRGJ1 or TRGJ2. CDR1 and CDR2 (germline): GITISATS, ISYDGTV (reference sequence). The CDR3 sequence is 11 residues long. CDR3 nucleotides: TGTGCCTTATGGGAGGTGAAGAAGAAACTCTTT. It encodes CALWEVKKKLF.

This clone appeared a few times. A far larger clone is one base from this, pointing to a likely read error. The sample holds other DNA sequences that translate to the same CDR3. The chain has TRGV9 and TRGJP. Per germline, CDR1 GITISATS and CDR2 ISYDGTV (reference sequence). The CDR3 length is 16 residues. J was trimmed by 11 bases and V by 3 bases; bases with no gene match: 10. CDR3 sequence (DNA): TGTGCCTTGTGGGAGCTCACCGAGCTGGGCAAAAAAATCAAGGTATTT. It translates to CALWELTELGKKIKVF.

This clone was seen only a few times. The amino acid sequence in TCRdb belongs to a much larger clone and departs from this DNA's translation at residue 15, likely a sequencing read error; the sequence shown is translated from the DNA. The chain uses TRGV9 and TRGJP. The DNA end favors TRGJP1, so the J call may be wrong. Germline assignment: CDR1 GITISATS and CDR2 ISYDGTV (reference sequence). The CDR3 is 16 residues long. As DNA, the CDR3 is TGTGCCTTGTGGGAGGTTGAAGAGTTGGGCAAAAAAATCAAGATATTT. This sequence encodes CALWEVEELGKKIKIF.

This clone is labeled large. The gene calls are TRGV9 and TRGJ1 or TRGJ2. Germline V gene data show CDR1 as GITISATS and CDR2 as ISYDGTV (reference sequence). V shed 0 bases, J shed 0 bases, and the junction held 5 bases outside the gene matches. This CDR3 comprises 15 residues. As DNA, the CDR3 is TGTGCCTTGTGGGAGGTGCAATCGAATTATTATAAGAAACTCTTT. Translated, it gives CALWEVQSNYYKKLF.

Comment on this clone: This DNA's translation differs at residue 4 from TCRdb's protein, which comes from a much larger clone; a read error is likely, and the protein shown is translated from the DNA. The chain employs TRGV5 and TRGJ1 or TRGJ2. The CDR3 totals 15 residues. Germline V gene lookup returns CDR1 VINAFY and CDR2 YDVSNSKD. CDR3 sequence (DNA): TGTGCCACCCGGGACAGGCTCGCGGGGTGGTATAAGAAACTCTTT. Encoded protein: CATRDRLAGWYKKLF.

There are a few counts of this clone. TCRdb records a much larger clone's protein for this DNA, with a difference at residue 14 that likely arises from a read error; the protein given is the translation of the DNA. The DNA of the CDR3 is TGTGCCTTGTGGGAGGCAAAAGAGTTGGGCAAAAAAATCAGGGTATTT. Its translation is CALWEAKELGKKIRVF. This chain uses TRGV9 with TRGJP. This CDR3 region has 16 residues. Per the germline V gene, CDR1 is GITISATS and CDR2 is ISYDGTV (reference sequence).

By its share, this clone is large. Other DNA sequences from this sample encode an identical CDR3 as well. The chain joins TRGV9 to TRGJ1 or TRGJ2. This CDR3 region has 13 residues. CDR1 GITISATS and CDR2 ISYDGTV come from the germline V gene (reference sequence). J was trimmed by 0 bases and V by 2 bases; bases with no gene match: 1. The CDR3 bases are TGTGCCTTGTGGGAGGAGAATTATTATAAGAAACTCTTT. Its protein is CALWEENYYKKLF.

Relative to its sample, this clone is medium-sized (0.01 to 0.1%). The same CDR3 also results from other DNA sequences found in this sample. V gene TRGV9 combines with J gene TRGJP. Germline CDR1 and CDR2: GITISATS and ISYDGTV (reference sequence). This CDR3 contains 17 residues. With 1 base clipped from V and 4 bases from J, the junction kept 4 bases outside the gene matches. For the CDR3, the DNA is TGTGCCTTGTGGGAGGTAGCTCAAGAGTTGGGCAAAAAAATCAAGGTATTT. Amino acids: CALWEVAQELGKKIKVF.

Within the sample, this clone is medium-sized. The chain is built from TRGV9 and TRGJP. Germline CDR1 and CDR2: GITISATS and ISYDGTV (reference sequence). The CDR3 runs 17 residues. The ends lost 3 bases at V and 8 bases at J; junction bases unmatched: 10. The CDR3 DNA follows: TGTGCCTTGTGGGAGTCCATAGTTCAGTTGGGCAAAAAAATCAAGGTATTT. Translation gives CALWESIVQLGKKIKVF.

The V and J genes are TRGV9 and TRGJP. CDR3 length equals 16 residues. Germline V gene sequence: CDR1 GITISATS, CDR2 ISYDGTV (reference sequence). The J segment lost 4 bases and the V segment lost 5 bases, leaving 5 bases of the junction unmatched. The CDR3 reads CALWGKQELGKKIKVF. The CDR3, as DNA: TGTGCCTTGTGGGGAAAACAAGAGTTGGGCAAAAAAATCAAGGTATTT.

This clone was seen more than once but under ten times. A read error may account for a junction end that differs from germline. The J gene is TRGJ1 or TRGJ2, the V gene TRGV2. This CDR3 is 11 amino acids long. CDR1 is EGSNGY and CDR2 is YDSYNSKV in the germline V gene. CDR3 nucleotide sequence: TGTGCCACCCGGGACGGGCGTCAGAAACTCTTT. It codes for CATRDGRQKLF.

This clone was observed a few times. The mismatch at residue 10 between this DNA's translation and the TCRdb protein of a much larger clone likely reflects a read error; the protein shown is translated from the DNA. The rearrangement links TRGV8 to TRGJP1. CDR1 is VENAVY and CDR2 is YDSYNSRV in the germline V gene. CDR3 size: 14 residues. In DNA form, the CDR3 reads TGTGCCACCTGGGATTATACCACTGGTCGGTTCAAGATATTT. Translating it yields CATWDYTTGRFKIF.

By share of the sample, this clone is medium-sized. The V call is TRGV9, the J call TRGJ1 or TRGJ2. The germline CDR1 and CDR2 sequences are GITISATS and ISYDGTV (reference sequence). The CDR3 has 13 residues. Germline trimming cut 0 bases from V and 6 bases from J; bases unmatched to any gene: 5. The CDR3 spells CALWEVTPYKKLF. The DNA for the CDR3 is TGTGCCTTGTGGGAGGTGACGCCTTATAAGAAACTCTTT.

Points on this clone: TCRdb's listed protein matches a much larger clone and diverges from this DNA's translation at residue 5, likely through a read error; the protein shown comes from the DNA. V usage is TRGV9 and J usage is TRGJP. V shed 5 bases and J 4 bases; nucleotides not matched to a gene: 8. The V gene's germline CDR1 is GITISATS and CDR2 ISYDGTV (reference sequence). The CDR3 contains 17 residues. This CDR3 is CALWGRRQELGKKIKVF. CDR3 in DNA: TGTGCCTTGTGGGGGCGACGTCAAGAGTTGGGCAAAAAAATCAAGGTATTT.

As concerns this clone: The TCRdb protein, from a much larger clone, departs from this DNA's translation at residue 5, likely by read error; the protein shown derives from the DNA. The chain links TRGV9 to TRGJ1 or TRGJ2. Looked up from germline, CDR1 is GITISATS and CDR2 is ISYDGTV (reference sequence). This CDR3 region has 15 residues. Trimming took 4 bases from V and 0 from J; bases not matched to a gene: 9. CDR3 protein: CALWDGSLNYYKKLF. The CDR3 region has the DNA TGTGCCTTGTGGGATGGTAGTTTGAATTATTATAAGAAACTCTTT.

Note on this clone: This likely stems from a read error, as it lies one base from a far larger clone. The chain combines TRGV9 with TRGJ1 or TRGJ2. CDR3 length: 11 amino acids. J gave up 10 bases and V 10 bases, and 13 bases lay outside the gene matches. The germline gives CDR1 GITISATS, CDR2 ISYDGTV (reference sequence). The CDR3, as DNA: TGTGCCTTCTGGACTGCGATCAAGAAACTCTTT. Its translation is CAFWTAIKKLF.

Concerning this clone itself: It is likely a read error: a sequence one base away is far more abundant. The chain recombines TRGV9 with TRGJP. The CDR3 is made up of 19 amino acids. Germline CDR1 GITISATS, CDR2 ISYDGTV (reference sequence). J lost 4 bases, V lost 5 bases, and 14 bases had no gene match. The CDR3 DNA follows: TGTGCCTTGTGGGGGGCCCTACTAAACCAAGAGTTGGGCAAAAAAATCAAGGTATTT. Protein product: CALWGALLNQELGKKIKVF.